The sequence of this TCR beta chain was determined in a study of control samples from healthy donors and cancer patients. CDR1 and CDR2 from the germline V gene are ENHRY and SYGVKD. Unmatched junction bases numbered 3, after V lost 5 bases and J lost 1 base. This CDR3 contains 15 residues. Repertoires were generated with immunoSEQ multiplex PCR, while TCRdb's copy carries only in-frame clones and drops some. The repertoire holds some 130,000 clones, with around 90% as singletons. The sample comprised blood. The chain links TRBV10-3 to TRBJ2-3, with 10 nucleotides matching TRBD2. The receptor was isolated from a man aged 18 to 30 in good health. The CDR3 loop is CAISSGTSGTDTQYF. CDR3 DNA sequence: TGTGCCATCAGTTCAGGGACTAGCGGCACAGATACGCAGTATTTT.